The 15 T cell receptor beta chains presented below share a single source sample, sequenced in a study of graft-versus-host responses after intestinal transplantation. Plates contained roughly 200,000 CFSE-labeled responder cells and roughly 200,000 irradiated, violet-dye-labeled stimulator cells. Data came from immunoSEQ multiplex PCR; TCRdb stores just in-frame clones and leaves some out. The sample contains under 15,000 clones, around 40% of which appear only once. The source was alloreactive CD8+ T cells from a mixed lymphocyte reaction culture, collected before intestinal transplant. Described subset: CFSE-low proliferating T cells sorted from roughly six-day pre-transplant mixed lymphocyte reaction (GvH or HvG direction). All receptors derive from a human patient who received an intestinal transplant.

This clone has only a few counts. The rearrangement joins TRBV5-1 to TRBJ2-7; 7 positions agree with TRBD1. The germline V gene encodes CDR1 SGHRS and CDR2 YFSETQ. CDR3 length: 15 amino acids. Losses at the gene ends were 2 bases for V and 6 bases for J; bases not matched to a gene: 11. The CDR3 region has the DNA TGCGCCAGCAGCTTTAAGAGACAGGGTGGGGGCGAGCAGTACTTC. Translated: CASSFKRQGGGEQYF.

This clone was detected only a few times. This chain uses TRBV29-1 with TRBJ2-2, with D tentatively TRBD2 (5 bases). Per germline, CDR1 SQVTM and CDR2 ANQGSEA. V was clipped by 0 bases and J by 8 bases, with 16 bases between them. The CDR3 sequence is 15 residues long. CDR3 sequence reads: CSVEDGGRGSGELFF. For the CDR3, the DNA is TGCAGCGTTGAAGATGGAGGCAGAGGGAGTGGGGAGCTGTTTTTT.

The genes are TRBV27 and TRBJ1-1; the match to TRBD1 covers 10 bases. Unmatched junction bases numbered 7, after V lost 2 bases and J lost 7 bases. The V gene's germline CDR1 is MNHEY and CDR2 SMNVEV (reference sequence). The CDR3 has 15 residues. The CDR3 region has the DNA TGTGCCAGCAGTTTAATTGGGACAGGGGAAGTTGAAGCTTTCTTT. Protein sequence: CASSLIGTGEVEAFF.

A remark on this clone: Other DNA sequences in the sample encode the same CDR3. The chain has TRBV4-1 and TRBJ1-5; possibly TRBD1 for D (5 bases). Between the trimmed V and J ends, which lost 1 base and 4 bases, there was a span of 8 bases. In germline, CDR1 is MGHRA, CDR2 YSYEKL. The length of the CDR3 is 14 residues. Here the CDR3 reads CASSQGWGNQPQHF. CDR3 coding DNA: TGCGCCAGCAGCCAAGGCTGGGGGAATCAGCCCCAGCATTTT.

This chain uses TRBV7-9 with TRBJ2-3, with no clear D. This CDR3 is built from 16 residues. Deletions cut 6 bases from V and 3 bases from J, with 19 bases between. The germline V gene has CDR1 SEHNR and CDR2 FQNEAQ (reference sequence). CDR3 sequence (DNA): TGTGCCAGCAGGGGAATCGCCCCTACCCTGACAGATACGCAGTATTTT. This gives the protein CASRGIAPTLTDTQYF.

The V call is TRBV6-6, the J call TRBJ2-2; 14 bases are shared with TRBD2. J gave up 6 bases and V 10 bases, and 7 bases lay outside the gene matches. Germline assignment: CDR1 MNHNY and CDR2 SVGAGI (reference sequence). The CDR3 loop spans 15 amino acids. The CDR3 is CATDPGLAGAGELFF. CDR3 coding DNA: TGTGCCACTGACCCGGGACTAGCGGGGGCCGGGGAGCTGTTTTTT.

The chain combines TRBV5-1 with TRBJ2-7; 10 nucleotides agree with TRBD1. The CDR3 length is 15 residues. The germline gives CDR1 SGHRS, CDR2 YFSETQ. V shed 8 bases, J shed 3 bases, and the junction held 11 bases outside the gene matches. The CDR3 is CASHVGQGGNYEQYF. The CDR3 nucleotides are TGCGCCAGTCACGTCGGACAGGGGGGCAACTACGAGCAGTACTTC.

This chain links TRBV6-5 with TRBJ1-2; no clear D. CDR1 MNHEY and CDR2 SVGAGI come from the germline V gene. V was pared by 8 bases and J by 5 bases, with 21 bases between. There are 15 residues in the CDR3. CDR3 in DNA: TGTGCCAGCGGATTCGGGTTCCCCACCACTTATGGCTACACCTTC. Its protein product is CASGFGFPTTYGYTF.

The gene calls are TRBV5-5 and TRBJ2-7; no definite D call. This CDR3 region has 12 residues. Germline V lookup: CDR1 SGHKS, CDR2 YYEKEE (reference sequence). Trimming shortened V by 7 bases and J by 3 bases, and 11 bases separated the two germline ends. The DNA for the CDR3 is TGTGCCAGCCAGCTCGGCAGCTACGAGCAGTACTTC. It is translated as CASQLGSYEQYF.

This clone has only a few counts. The CDR3 DNA reads as TGTGCCAGCAGCTTAGGCGGGCAGCCCTACGAGCAGTACTTC. Its protein is CASSLGGQPYEQYF. The rearrangement links TRBV7-9 to TRBJ2-7, with D maybe TRBD2 (5 bases). V shed 1 base and J shed 2 bases, with 9 bases lying between them. Germline assignment: CDR1 SEHNR and CDR2 FQNEAQ (reference sequence). The CDR3 totals 14 residues.

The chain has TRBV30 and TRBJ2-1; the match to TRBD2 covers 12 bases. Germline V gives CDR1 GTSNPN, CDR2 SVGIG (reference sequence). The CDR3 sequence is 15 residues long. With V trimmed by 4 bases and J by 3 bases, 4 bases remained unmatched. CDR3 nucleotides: TGTGCCTGGACCCTAGCGGGGGGGCTCTACAATGAGCAGTTCTTC. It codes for CAWTLAGGLYNEQFF.

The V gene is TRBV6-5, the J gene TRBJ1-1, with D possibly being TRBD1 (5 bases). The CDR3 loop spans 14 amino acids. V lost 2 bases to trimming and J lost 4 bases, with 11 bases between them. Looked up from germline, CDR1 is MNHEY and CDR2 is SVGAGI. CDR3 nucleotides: TGTGCCAGCAGTTACGATGTGGGGGGCACTGAAGCTTTCTTT. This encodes CASSYDVGGTEAFF.

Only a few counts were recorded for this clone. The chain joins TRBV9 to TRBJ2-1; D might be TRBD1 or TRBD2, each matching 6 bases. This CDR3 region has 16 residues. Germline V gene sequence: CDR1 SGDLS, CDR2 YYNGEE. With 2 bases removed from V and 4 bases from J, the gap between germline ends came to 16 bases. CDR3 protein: CASSVTGTWDYNEQFF. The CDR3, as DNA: TGTGCCAGCAGCGTTACAGGGACTTGGGATTACAATGAGCAGTTCTTC.

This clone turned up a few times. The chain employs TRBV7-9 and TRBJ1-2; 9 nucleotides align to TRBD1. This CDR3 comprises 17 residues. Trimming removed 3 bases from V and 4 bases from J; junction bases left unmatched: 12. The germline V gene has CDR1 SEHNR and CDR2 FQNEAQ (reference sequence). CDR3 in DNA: TGTGCCAGCAGCTTTGTAACAGGGGGCCTCTCCTTCTATGGCTACACCTTC. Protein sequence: CASSFVTGGLSFYGYTF.

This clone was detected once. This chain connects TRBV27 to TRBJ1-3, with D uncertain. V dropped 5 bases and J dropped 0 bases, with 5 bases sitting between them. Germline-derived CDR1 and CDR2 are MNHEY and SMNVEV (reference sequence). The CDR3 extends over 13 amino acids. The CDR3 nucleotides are TGTGCCAGCAGTCCTGGCTCTGGAAACACCATATATTTT. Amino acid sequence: CASSPGSGNTIYF.